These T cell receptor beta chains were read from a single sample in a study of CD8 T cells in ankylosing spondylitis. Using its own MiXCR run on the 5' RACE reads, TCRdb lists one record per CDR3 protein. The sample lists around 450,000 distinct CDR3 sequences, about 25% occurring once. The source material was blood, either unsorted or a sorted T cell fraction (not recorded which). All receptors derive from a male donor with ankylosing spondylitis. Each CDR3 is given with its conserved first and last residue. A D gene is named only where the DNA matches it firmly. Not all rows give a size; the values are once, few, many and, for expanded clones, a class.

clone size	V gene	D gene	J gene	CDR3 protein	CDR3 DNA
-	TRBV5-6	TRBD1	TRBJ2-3	CASSDYGTESTDTQYF	TGTGCCAGCAGCGATTATGGGACAGAAAGCACAGATACGCAGTATTTT
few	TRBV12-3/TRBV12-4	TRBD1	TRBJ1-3	CASSQDRAGNTIYF	TGTGCCAGCAGCCAGGACAGGGCTGGAAACACCATATATTTT
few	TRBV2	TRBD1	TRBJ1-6	CASRPGTGESPLHF	TGTGCCAGCCGCCCCGGGACAGGGGAATCACCCCTCCACTTT
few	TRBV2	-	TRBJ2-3	CASSDVSTDTQYF	TGTGCCAGCAGTGATGTTAGCACAGATACGCAGTATTTT
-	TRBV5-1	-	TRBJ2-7	CASSSDGYEQYF	TGCGCCAGCAGCTCCGACGGATACGAGCAGTACTTC
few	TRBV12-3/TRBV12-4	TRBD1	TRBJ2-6	CASSAFPGTGSGANVLTF	TGTGCCAGCAGTGCCTTTCCCGGGACAGGCTCCGGGGCCAACGTCCTGACTTTC
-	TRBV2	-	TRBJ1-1	CASSVQRNTEAFF	TGTGCCAGCAGTGTACAGAGGAACACTGAAGCTTTCTTT
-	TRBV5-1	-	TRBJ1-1	CASSSASQTGHTEAFF	TGCGCCAGCAGCTCTGCCTCGCAGACAGGACACACTGAAGCTTTCTTT
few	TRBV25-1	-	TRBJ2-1	CASSRPSDEQFF	TGTGCCAGCAGCCGACCGTCGGATGAGCAGTTCTTC
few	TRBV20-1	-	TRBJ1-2	CSVPETYGYTF	TGCAGTGTACCCGAGACGTATGGCTACACCTTC
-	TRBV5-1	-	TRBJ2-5	CASSSLEGRGETQYF	TGCGCCAGCAGCTCCCTTGAGGGGCGTGGAGAGACCCAGTACTTC
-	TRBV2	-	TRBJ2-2	CASTLDKLSGELFF	TGTGCCAGCACCTTGGACAAGCTCAGCGGGGAGCTGTTTTTT
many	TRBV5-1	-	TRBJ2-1	CASSLGLGYNEQFF	TGCGCCAGCAGCTTGGGACTGGGCTACAATGAGCAGTTCTTC
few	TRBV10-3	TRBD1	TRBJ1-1	CAISRTGNTEAFF	TGTGCCATCAGTAGGACAGGGAACACTGAAGCTTTCTTT
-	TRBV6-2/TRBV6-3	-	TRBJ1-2	CASSYGQILGYGYTF	TGTGCCAGCAGTTACGGACAGATTCTAGGCTATGGCTACACCTTC
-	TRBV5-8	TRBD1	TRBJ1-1	CASSLGQGAGEAFF	TGTGCCAGCAGCTTGGGACAGGGGGCAGGTGAAGCTTTCTTT
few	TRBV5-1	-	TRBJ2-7	CASKGRGATYEQYF	TGCGCCAGCAAGGGAAGAGGTGCTACCTACGAGCAGTACTTC
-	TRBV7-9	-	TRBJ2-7	CASSLWTPPYEQYF	TGTGCCAGCAGCTTATGGACTCCCCCATACGAGCAGTACTTC
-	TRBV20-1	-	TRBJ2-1	CSAREANYDNEQFF	TGCAGTGCTAGAGAGGCTAACTATGACAATGAGCAGTTCTTC
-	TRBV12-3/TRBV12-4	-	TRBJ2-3	CASSLWGADTQYF	TGTGCCAGCAGTTTATGGGGAGCAGATACGCAGTATTTT
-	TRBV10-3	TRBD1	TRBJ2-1	CAISGRDRENEQFF	TGTGCCATCAGTGGCCGGGACAGGGAAAATGAGCAGTTCTTC
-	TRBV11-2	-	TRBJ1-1	CASSSGQPMNTEAFF	TGTGCCAGCAGCTCCGGACAGCCCATGAACACTGAAGCTTTCTTT
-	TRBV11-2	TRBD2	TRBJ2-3	CASSSTSGGDTQYF	TGTGCCAGCAGCTCGACTAGCGGGGGAGATACGCAGTATTTT
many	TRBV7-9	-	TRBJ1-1	CASSLERGVGTEAFF	TGTGCCAGCAGCTTAGAACGGGGGGTTGGCACTGAAGCTTTCTTT
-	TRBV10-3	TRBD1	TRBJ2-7	CAISESTGQWYEQYF	TGTGCCATCAGTGAATCGACAGGGCAGTGGTACGAGCAGTACTTC
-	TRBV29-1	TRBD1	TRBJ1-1	CSADTGGTEAFF	TGCAGCGCCGATACAGGGGGCACTGAAGCTTTCTTT
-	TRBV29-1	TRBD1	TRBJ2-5	CSVGGGGETQYF	TGCAGCGTTGGAGGGGGCGGGGAGACCCAGTACTTC
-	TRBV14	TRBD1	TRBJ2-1	CASSLLGRGQSEQFF	TGTGCCAGCAGTCTATTGGGCAGGGGGCAAAGTGAGCAGTTCTTC
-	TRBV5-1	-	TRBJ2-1	CASSPETRSGREQFF	TGCGCCAGCAGCCCCGAGACCAGGTCGGGACGTGAGCAGTTCTTC
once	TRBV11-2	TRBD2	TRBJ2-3	CASSLDSGSSGDTQYF	TGTGCCAGCAGCTTAGACTCTGGGAGTAGCGGGGATACGCAGTATTTT
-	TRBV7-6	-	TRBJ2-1	CASSSVASGNEQFF	TGTGCCAGCAGCTCTGTAGCTTCGGGGAATGAGCAGTTCTTC
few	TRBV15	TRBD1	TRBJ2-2	CATSRAPGQGWTGELFF	TGTGCCACCAGCAGAGCTCCAGGACAGGGGTGGACCGGGGAGCTGTTTTTT
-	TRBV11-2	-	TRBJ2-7	CASSVGEREQYF	TGTGCCAGCAGCGTCGGAGAACGTGAGCAGTACTTC
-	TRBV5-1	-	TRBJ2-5	CASSPGPDETQYF	TGCGCCAGCAGCCCGGGCCCCGATGAGACCCAGTACTTC
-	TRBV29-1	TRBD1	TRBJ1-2	CSVDASGQGNYGYTF	TGCAGCGTTGATGCCTCCGGACAGGGAAACTATGGCTACACCTTC
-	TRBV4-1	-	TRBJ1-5	CASSQDGGNNQPQHF	TGCGCCAGCAGCCAAGACGGAGGGAACAATCAGCCCCAGCATTTT
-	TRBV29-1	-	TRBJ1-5	CSVLGGEGQPQHF	TGCAGCGTTCTAGGGGGGGAAGGTCAGCCCCAGCATTTT
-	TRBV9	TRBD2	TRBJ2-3	CASSVEVAGHSTDTQYF	TGTGCCAGCAGCGTAGAGGTAGCGGGACATAGCACAGATACGCAGTATTTT
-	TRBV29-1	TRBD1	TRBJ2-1	CSVGQVITYNEQFF	TGCAGCGTGGGACAGGTCATTACCTACAATGAGCAGTTCTTC
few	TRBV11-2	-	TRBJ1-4	CASSLRFATNEKLFF	TGTGCCAGCAGCCTGCGTTTCGCAACTAATGAAAAACTGTTTTTT
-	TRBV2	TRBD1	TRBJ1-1	CAIQRDRGTSEAFF	TGTGCCATCCAGAGGGACAGGGGGACTTCTGAAGCTTTCTTT
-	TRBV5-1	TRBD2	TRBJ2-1	CASSFGEGRNEQFF	TGCGCCAGCAGCTTTGGGGAGGGCCGGAATGAGCAGTTCTTC
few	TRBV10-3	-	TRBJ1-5	CAISPGLQPLYSNQPQHF	TGTGCCATCAGCCCGGGACTCCAACCCCTTTATAGCAATCAGCCCCAGCATTTT
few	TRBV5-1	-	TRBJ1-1	CASSLATEGLYTEAFF	TGCGCCAGCAGCTTGGCGACAGAGGGCCTATACACTGAAGCTTTCTTT
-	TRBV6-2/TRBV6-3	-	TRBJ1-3	CASSSPTGVSGNTIYF	TGTGCCAGCAGTTCTCCGACGGGGGTCTCTGGAAACACCATATATTTT
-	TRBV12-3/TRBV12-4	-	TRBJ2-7	CASRGEQGYEQYF	TGTGCCAGCAGGGGGGAGCAGGGCTACGAGCAGTACTTC
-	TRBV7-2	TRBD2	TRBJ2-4	CASSPSAGGTKNIQYF	TGTGCCAGCAGCCCCTCAGCGGGAGGAACCAAAAACATTCAGTACTTC